The T cell receptor (beta chain) under discussion was sequenced for a study of early T cells in non-severe SARS-CoV-2 infection. About the research overall: With bulk RNA from unsorted whole blood as input, sequencing yielded unpaired chains.

Only a few counts were recorded for this clonotype. The TCR library protocol attached unique molecular identifiers to the individual cDNA molecules. TCRdb recomputed calls from the 5' RACE reads with MiXCR, one row per CDR3 protein. Of tens of thousands of distinct CDR3 sequences in the sample, 9.5% to 13% were seen once. Per germline, CDR1 KGHDR and CDR2 SFDVKD. The CDR3 contains 14 residues. V shed 8 bases and J 3 bases; nucleotides not matched to a gene: 3. The source of this sequence is an adult who was a healthcare worker with PCR-confirmed SARS-CoV-2 infection or an uninfected control (not recorded which). The sample was whole blood. The chain has TRBV24-1 and TRBJ2-2; 9 bases are shared with TRBD1. The DNA of the CDR3 is TGTGCCACCAACCGGGACAGGGACACCGGGGAGCTGTTTTTT. Protein: CATNRDRDTGELFF.